The clone carrying this T cell receptor beta chain was seen ten or more times. As yet, its antigen is unknown. The data are from a study of regulatory T cells in long-lasting Graves disease. Whole-study results and caveats: Those with persistent Graves' had less TCR diversity than newly diagnosed patients.

Germline assignment: CDR1 MNHNS and CDR2 SASEGT. The CDR3 is made up of 14 amino acids. V lost 6 bases, J lost 1 base, and 12 bases lay in between. The TCR beta library used iRepertoire HTBI primers with Arm-PCR amplification of CDR3. Via MiXCR, TCRdb re-called the multiplex PCR reads, giving one row per CDR3 protein. The data contain hundreds of thousands of distinct CDR3 sequences, 20% to 25% of them singletons. The time point denotes: persistent/refractory GD, antithyroid drugs over 5 years with positive TRAb. RNA extracted from PBMCs served as the sequencing template. Patients met American Thyroid Association criteria for Graves' disease. EDTA tubes received nine milliliters of collected peripheral blood.

This specimen was peripheral blood mononuclear cells (PBMCs), taken when the disease was refractory, from a patient treated with antithyroid drugs. The receptor's source is a female donor with Graves disease. This chain uses TRBV6-1 with TRBJ1-1, with D uncertain. Here the CDR3 DNA reads TGTGCCAGCAGGCAGGCGGAGCCGAACACTGAAGCTTTCTTT. Translating it yields CASRQAEPNTEAFF.